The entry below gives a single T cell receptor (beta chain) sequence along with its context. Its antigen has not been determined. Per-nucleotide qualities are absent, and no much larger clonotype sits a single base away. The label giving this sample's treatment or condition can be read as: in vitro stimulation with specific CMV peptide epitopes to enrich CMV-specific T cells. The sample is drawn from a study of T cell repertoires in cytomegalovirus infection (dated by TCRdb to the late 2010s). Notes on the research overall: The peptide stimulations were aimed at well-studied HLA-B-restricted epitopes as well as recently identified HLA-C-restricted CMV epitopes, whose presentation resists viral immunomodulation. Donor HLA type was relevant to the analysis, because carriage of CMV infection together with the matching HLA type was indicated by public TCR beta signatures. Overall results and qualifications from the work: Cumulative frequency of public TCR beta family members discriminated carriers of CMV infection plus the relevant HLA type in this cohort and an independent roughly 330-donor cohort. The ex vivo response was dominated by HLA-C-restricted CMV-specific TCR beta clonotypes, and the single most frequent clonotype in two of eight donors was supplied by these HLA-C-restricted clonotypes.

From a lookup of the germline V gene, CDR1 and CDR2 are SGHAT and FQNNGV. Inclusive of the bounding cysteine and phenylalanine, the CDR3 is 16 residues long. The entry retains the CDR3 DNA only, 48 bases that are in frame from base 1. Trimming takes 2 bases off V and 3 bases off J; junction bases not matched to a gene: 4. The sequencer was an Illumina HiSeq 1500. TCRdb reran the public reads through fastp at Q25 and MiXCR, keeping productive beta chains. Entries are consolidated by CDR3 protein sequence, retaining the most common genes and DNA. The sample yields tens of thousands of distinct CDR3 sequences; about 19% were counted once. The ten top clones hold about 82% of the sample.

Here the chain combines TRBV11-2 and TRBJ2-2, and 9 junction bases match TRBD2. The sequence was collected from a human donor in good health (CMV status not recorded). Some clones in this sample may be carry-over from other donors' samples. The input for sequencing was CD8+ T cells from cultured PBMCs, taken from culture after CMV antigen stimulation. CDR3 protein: CASSLRRGGHTGELFF. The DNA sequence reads TGTGCCAGCAGCTTAAGGCGGGGGGGCCACACCGGGGAGCTGTTTTTT.